This section outlines one TCR beta chain sequence together with its context. Its antigen is still unknown. The data derive from a study of cytomegalovirus exposure and HLA in healthy donors. Study-level results: Many donors carried some public TCRs, although rarity characterized most TCR sequences. TCR beta chains numbering some 160 were designated cytomegalovirus-associated.

Only in-frame clones appear in the TCRdb table, and some are missing; sequencing was by immunoSEQ multiplex PCR. The sample consists of roughly 150,000 clones, about 86% of them appearing once. Trimming took off 5 bases at V and 2 bases at J, with 14 bases between the two ends. This CDR3 is 14 amino acids long. The germline gives CDR1 SQVTM, CDR2 ANQGSEA. The sequenced material came from PBMCs. The rearrangement links TRBV29-1 to TRBJ2-3, with D possibly being TRBD1 (6 bases). This receptor was obtained from a woman in her twenties or thirties in good health and CMV-seronegative. The CDR3 is CSVTGNSVTDTQYF. The CDR3 nucleotides read TGCAGCGTTACAGGGAATTCAGTCACAGATACGCAGTATTTT.